This T cell receptor (beta chain) was identified during a study of cytomegalovirus exposure and HLA in healthy donors. As for the study in general: A prior study identified 90 million to 120 million unique TCR beta sequences from about 180 million T cells.

This clone was recorded only once. A multiplex PCR was run with 60 Vbeta primers and 13 Jbeta primers. How the authors handled the data: Roughly 11 million shared chains were among approximately 87 million unique TCR beta chains counted in a later analysis. Sequencing used immunoSEQ multiplex PCR; TCRdb keeps in-frame clones, though not all of them. V and J calls plus clone size are reproduced from that table; the DNA served to infer D and trimming. Here the sample spans over 65,000 clones, about 81% being singletons. Material: PBMCs. This receptor was taken from a human donor in good health.

CDR3 residues: CASRLAGVDTQYF. Here the CDR3 DNA reads TGTGCCAGCAGACTAGCGGGGGTAGATACGCAGTATTTT. The V gene is TRBV27, the J gene TRBJ2-3; TRBD2 matches at 11 bases. The germline V gene encodes CDR1 MNHEY and CDR2 SMNVEV (reference sequence). The ends lost 6 bases at V and 5 bases at J; junction bases unmatched: 1. The CDR3 runs to 13 residues.